A single sample is the source of the 12 T cell receptor beta chains below, sequenced in a study of T cell changes during pregnancy in multiple sclerosis. Sequencing used immunoSEQ multiplex PCR; TCRdb keeps in-frame clones, though not all of them. The table records tens of thousands of clones, roughly 87% of them present only once. Sequences were derived from CD4+ T cells from peripheral blood mononuclear cells, sampled in the first trimester of pregnancy. These receptor sequences come from a female donor with multiple sclerosis, enrolled in a pregnancy study.

This clone was seen more than once but under ten times. The chain couples TRBV20-1 to TRBJ1-1; D is unresolved. This CDR3 is built from 11 residues. The germline gives CDR1 DFQATT, CDR2 SNEGSKA (reference sequence). V shed 6 bases and J shed 4 bases, with 9 bases lying between them. CDR3 DNA: TGCAGTGCCGTACATATCACTGAAGCTTTCTTT. This codes for CSAVHITEAFF.

The chain joins TRBV5-6 to TRBJ1-4; 7 bases fit TRBD1. After removal of 4 bases from V and 8 bases from J, the junction contained 20 bases not matched to a gene. CDR3 length: 18 residues. Germline CDR1 reads SGHDT; CDR2 reads YYEEEE. The CDR3 region has the DNA TGTGCCAGCAGCCTGGTCGGGCGCACAGGGGACTTCGGAGAAAAACTGTTTTTT. Translation gives CASSLVGRTGDFGEKLFF.

Here the CDR3 DNA reads TGTGCCAGCAGTGTCGGAGGTGGGTCCGAAGAGACCCAGTACTTC. Its protein is CASSVGGGSEETQYF. This chain connects TRBV2 to TRBJ2-5; TRBD2 is a possible D gene (5 bases). Germline lookup yields CDR1 SNHLY and CDR2 FYNNEI. CDR3 length: 15 residues. Deletions cut 4 bases from V and 3 bases from J, with 15 bases between.

The chain uses TRBV21-1 and TRBJ2-3; TRBD2 is the table's D call and was not checked against the DNA. TRBV21-1 is shown as a pseudogene. The CDR3 consists of 18 residues. The CDR3 sequence: CASSLKRWTSGRSDTQYF. The CDR3 DNA reads TGTGCCAGCAGCCTAAAAAGGTGGACTAGCGGGAGGTCAGATACGCAGTATTTT.

CDR3 DNA: TGTGCCAGCACCCCCTCTAAGGTCACGCGGAAGTACTTC. Translated: CASTPSKVTRKYF. J is TRBJ2-7 and V is TRBV7-2, with D unresolved. CDR3 length: 13 residues. V lost 7 bases and J 11 bases, leaving 21 bases between the germline ends. Germline-derived CDR1 and CDR2 are SGHTA and FQGNSA.

This chain connects TRBV19 to TRBJ2-5; 12 bases map to TRBD2. The germline gives CDR1 LNHDA, CDR2 SQIVND (reference sequence). The CDR3 has 15 amino acids. V lost 5 bases and J lost 4; bases outside the gene matches: 5. CDR3 bases: TGTGCCAGTAGTCCACCGGGACTAGCGGGAGAGACCCAGTACTTC. This encodes CASSPPGLAGETQYF.

This clone has only one observation. This sequence joins TRBV7-2 and TRBJ2-2, with 12 bases fitting TRBD2. CDR1 and CDR2 from the germline V gene are SGHTA and FQGNSA. V was pared by 2 bases and J by 6 bases, with 4 bases of the junction left unmatched. CDR3 length: 16 amino acids. The chain's CDR3 is CASSLLAGGPAGELFF. The CDR3 nucleotides read TGTGCCAGCAGCTTACTAGCGGGAGGGCCAGCCGGGGAGCTGTTTTTT. Complete variable domain (other parts from reference TRBV7-2 and TRBJ2-2): GAGVSQSPSNKVTEKGKDVELRCDPISGHTALYWYRQSLGQGLEFLIYFQGNSAPDKSGLPSDRFSAERTGGSVSTLTIQRTQQEDSAVYLCASSLLAGGPAGELFFGEGSRLTVL.

This clone was seen a few times. V and J are TRBV29-1 and TRBJ2-7; D unresolved. Looked up from germline, CDR1 is SQVTM and CDR2 is ANQGSEA. The CDR3 covers 11 residues. Trimming removed 4 bases at V and 4 bases at J, with 8 bases between. This chain's CDR3 is CSVVVEYEQYF. CDR3 coding DNA: TGCAGCGTTGTGGTAGAGTACGAGCAGTACTTC.

The chain couples TRBV5-1 to TRBJ2-5, with D possibly TRBD2 on 6 matching bases. The V and J ends lost 4 bases and 3 bases respectively, with 10 bases between them. CDR3 length: 13 amino acids. CDR1 and CDR2 (germline): SGHRS, YFSETQ. The CDR3 nucleotides are TGCGCCAGCAGCCGGGGGACGGAAGAGACCCAGTACTTC. Its translation is CASSRGTEETQYF.

V gene TRBV19 combines with J gene TRBJ1-2; TRBD1 is a possible D gene (6 bases). The V gene's germline CDR1 is LNHDA and CDR2 SQIVND (reference sequence). Trimming took off 4 bases at V and 7 bases at J, with 19 bases between the two ends. This CDR3 contains 15 residues. The CDR3 nucleotides are TGTGCCAGTAGTACCCAACAGGGTACGACGAGTGGCTACACCTTC. Translated, it gives CASSTQQGTTSGYTF.

This clone was observed a single time. The genes are TRBV19 and TRBJ1-2; 9 positions match TRBD1. V trimming: 5 bases; J trimming: 2 bases; junction bases outside the gene matches: 9. This CDR3 region has 16 residues. Germline CDR1 is LNHDA and CDR2 is SQIVND (reference sequence). The CDR3 is CASSVPGQGLNYGYTF. The CDR3 bases are TGTGCCAGTAGTGTTCCGGGACAGGGACTAAACTATGGCTACACCTTC.

V is TRBV19 and J is TRBJ2-7; 7 bases map to TRBD1. The length of the CDR3 is 14 residues. With 3 bases clipped from V and 2 bases from J, the junction kept 4 bases outside the gene matches. From germline, CDR1 is LNHDA and CDR2 SQIVND (reference sequence). The CDR3 DNA is TGTGCCAGTAGTATTGCCCAGGGGGCCTACGAGCAGTACTTC. It specifies CASSIAQGAYEQYF.